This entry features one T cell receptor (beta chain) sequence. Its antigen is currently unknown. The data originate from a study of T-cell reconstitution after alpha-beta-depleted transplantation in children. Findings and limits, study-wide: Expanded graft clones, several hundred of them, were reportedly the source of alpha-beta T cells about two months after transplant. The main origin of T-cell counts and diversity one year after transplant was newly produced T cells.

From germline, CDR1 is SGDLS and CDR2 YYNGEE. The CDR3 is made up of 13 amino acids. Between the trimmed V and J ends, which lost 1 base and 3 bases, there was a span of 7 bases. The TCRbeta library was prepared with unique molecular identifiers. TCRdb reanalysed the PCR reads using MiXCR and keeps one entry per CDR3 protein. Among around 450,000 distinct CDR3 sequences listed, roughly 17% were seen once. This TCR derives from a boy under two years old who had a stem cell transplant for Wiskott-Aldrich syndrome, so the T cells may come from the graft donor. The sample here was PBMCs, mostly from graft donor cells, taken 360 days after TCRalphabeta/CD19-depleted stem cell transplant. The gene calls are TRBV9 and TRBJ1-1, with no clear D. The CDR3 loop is CASSVTAYTEAFF. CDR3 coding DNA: TGTGCCAGCAGCGTAACCGCGTACACTGAAGCTTTCTTT.